This TCR beta chain was sequenced for a study of blood T cell repertoires in COVID-19. Across the whole study: Samples came from the United States, Italy and Spain, spanning acute and convalescent COVID-19. T cells, B-cell-depleted T cells, or PBMCs provided the cDNA or gDNA that served as material.

Germline assignment: CDR1 MNHNY and CDR2 SVGAGI (reference sequence). This CDR3 has 16 amino acids. After removal of 6 bases from V and 9 bases from J, the junction contained 18 bases not matched to a gene. Per the authors' pipeline: Using reference gene primer amplification, nucleated cell counts were estimated. Assay used: immunoSEQ multiplex PCR; TCRdb lists only in-frame clones, some missing. V, J and clone size are taken as reported in that table, and D and trimming were inferred from the DNA itself. Of 200,000 to 250,000 clones detected, 80% to 90% appear once; the ten largest clones hold 5% to 6.5%.

This receptor was obtained from an elderly man with acute or convalescent COVID-19. The V gene is TRBV6-6, the J gene TRBJ2-3; 7 positions agree with TRBD1. Sequenced material: peripheral blood. The CDR3 bases are TGTGCCAGCAGGGCCCGACAGGGCTACGCGGATCAGACGCAGTATTTT. Amino acids: CASRARQGYADQTQYF.